The clone carrying this T cell receptor (beta chain) was detected many times. The antigen is unknown. TCRdb analysed the 5' RACE reads with MiXCR anew, one entry per CDR3 protein. In the table there are 220,000 or so distinct CDR3 sequences, approximately 10% of which are singletons. The sample is drawn from a study of CD8 T cells in ankylosing spondylitis. Study-level results: From matched ankylosing spondylitis synovial fluid, disease-linked clones were reportedly recovered at significantly enriched levels.

Germline values: CDR1 SGHVS, CDR2 FQNEAQ. The CDR3 has 15 residues. V gave up 5 bases and J gave up 4 bases, with 12 bases separating them. This sequence joins TRBV7-8 and TRBJ2-6; unclear D gene. Specimen: blood, either unsorted or a sorted T cell fraction (not recorded which). The receptor was isolated from a male donor with ankylosing spondylitis or in good health (not recorded which). In DNA, the CDR3 is TGTGCCAGCAGCCCTCGATTCGCCGGGGCCAACGTCCTGACTTTC. This translates into CASSPRFAGANVLTF.